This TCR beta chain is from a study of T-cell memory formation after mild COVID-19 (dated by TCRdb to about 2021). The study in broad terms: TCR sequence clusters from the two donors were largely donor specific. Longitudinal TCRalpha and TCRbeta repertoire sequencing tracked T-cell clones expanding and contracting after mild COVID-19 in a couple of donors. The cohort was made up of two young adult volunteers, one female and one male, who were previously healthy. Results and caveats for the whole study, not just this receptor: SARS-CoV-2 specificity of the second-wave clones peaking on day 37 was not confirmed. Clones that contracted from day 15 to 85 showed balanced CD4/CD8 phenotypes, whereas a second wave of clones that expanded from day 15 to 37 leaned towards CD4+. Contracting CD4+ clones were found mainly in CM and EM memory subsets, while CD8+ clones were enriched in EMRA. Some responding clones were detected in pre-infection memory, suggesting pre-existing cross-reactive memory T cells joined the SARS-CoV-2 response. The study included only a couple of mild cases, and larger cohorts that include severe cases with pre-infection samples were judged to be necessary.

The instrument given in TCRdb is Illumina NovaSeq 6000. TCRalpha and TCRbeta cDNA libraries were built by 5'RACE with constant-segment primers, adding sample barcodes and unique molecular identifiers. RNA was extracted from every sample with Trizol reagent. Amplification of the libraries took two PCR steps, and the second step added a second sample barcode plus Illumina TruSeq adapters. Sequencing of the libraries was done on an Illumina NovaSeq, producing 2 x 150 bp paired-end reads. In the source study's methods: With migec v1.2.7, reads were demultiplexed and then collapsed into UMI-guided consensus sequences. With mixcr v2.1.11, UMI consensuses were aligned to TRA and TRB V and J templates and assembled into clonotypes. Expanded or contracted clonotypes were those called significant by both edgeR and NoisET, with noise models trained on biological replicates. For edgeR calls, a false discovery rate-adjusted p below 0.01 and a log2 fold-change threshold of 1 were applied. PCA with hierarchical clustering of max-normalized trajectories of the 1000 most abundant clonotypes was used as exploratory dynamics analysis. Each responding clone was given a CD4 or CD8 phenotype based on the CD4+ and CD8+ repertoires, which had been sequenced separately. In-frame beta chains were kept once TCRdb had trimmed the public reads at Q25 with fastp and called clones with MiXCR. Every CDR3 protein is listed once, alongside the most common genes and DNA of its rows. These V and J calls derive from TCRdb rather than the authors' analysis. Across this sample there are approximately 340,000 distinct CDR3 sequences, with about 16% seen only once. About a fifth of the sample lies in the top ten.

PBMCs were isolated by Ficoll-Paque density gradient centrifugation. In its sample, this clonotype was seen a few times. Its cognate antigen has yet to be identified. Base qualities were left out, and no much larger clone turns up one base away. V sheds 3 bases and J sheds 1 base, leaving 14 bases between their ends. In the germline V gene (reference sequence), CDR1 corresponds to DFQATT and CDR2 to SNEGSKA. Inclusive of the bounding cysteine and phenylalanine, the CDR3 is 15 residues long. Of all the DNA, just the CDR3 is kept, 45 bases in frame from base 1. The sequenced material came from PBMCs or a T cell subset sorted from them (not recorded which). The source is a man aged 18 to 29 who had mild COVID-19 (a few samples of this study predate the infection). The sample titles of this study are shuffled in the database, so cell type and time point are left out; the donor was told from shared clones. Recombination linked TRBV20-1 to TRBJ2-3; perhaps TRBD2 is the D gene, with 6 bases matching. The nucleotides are TGCAGTGCTAGGAGGCTTAGCGGTGGCACAGATACGCAGTATTTT. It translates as CSARRLSGGTDTQYF.